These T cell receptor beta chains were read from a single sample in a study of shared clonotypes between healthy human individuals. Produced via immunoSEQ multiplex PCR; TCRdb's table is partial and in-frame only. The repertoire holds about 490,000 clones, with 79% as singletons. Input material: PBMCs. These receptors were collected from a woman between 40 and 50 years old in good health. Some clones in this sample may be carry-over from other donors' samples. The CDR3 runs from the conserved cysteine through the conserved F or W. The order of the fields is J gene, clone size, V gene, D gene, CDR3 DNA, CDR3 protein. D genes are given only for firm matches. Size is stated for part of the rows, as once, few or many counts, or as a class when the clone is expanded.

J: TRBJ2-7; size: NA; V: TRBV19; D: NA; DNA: TGTGCCACCCGGGACAACTCCTACGAGCAGTACTTC; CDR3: CATRDNSYEQYF
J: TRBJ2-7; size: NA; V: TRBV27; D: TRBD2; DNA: TGTGCCAGCAGGCCTTCGCCCCTAGCGGCGGACTACGAGCAGTACTTC; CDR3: CASRPSPLAADYEQYF
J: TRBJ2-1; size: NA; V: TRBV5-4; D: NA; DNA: TGTGCCAGCAGCAGTGGGAGGACAGGCAATGAGCAGTTCTTC; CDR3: CASSSGRTGNEQFF
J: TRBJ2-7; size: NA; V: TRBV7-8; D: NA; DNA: TGTGCCAGCAGCTTGAATCCCGACTACGAGCAGTACTTC; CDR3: CASSLNPDYEQYF
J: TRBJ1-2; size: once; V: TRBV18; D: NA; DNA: TGTGCCAGCTCACCGGCAGGGGCCCTTTTAGACGCTAACTATGGCTACACCTTC; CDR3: CASSPAGALLDANYGYTF
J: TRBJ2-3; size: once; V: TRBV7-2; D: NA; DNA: TGTGCCAGCAGCGTCCAGGGCACAGATACGCAGTATTTT; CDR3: CASSVQGTDTQYF
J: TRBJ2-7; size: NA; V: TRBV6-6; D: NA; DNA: TGTGCCAGTAGGCCCCTGGGCGCATACGAGCAGTACTTC; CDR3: CASRPLGAYEQYF
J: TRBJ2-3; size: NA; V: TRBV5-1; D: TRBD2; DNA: TGCGCCAGCAGCTTGACTAGCGGGAGCGGGGATACGCAGTATTTT; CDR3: CASSLTSGSGDTQYF
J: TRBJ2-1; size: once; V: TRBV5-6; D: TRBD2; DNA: TGTGCCAGCAGCATCGGACTAGCGGGAGTAAGGGAGCAGTTCTTC; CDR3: CASSIGLAGVREQFF
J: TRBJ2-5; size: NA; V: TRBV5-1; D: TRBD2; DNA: TGCGCCAGCAGCTTGGCCATAGCGGGAGGTGGAGAGCAGTACTTC; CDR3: CASSLAIAGGGEQYF
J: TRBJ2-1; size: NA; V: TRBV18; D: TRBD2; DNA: TGTGCCAGCTCACCACGCTCTAGCGGGAGGGAGAATGAGCAGTTCTTC; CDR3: CASSPRSSGRENEQFF
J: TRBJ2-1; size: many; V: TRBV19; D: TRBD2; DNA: TGTGCCAGTAGTACAAGCGGGAGGACCTACAATGAGCAGTTCTTC; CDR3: CASSTSGRTYNEQFF
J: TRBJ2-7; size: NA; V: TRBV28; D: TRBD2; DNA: TGTGCCAGCAGTCCCGGCTTTCCCGGGACTAGCGTGTACGAGCAGTACTTC; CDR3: CASSPGFPGTSVYEQYF
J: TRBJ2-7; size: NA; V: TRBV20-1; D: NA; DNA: TGCAGTGCTAGCACCTACGAGCAGTACTTC; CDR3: CSASTYEQYF
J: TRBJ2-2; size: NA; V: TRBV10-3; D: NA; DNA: TGTGCCATCAGTGAGAGGGTTACCGGGGAGCTGTTTTTT; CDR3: CAISERVTGELFF
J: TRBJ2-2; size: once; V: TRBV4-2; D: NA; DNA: TGTGCCAGCAGCCAAGAGCCCGACTTGAACACCGGGGAGCTGTTTTTT; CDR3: CASSQEPDLNTGELFF
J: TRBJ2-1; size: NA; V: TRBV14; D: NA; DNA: TGTGCCAGCAGCCAAGAGCAGCGCCTCTCCTACAATGAGCAGTTCTTC; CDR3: CASSQEQRLSYNEQFF
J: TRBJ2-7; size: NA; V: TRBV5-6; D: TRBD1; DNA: TGTGCCAGCAGCTTTACAGGGGCATACGAGCAGTACTTC; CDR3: CASSFTGAYEQYF
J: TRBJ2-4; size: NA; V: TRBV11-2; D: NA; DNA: TGTGCCAGCAGCCATACTTCATCGGGCAAAAACATTCAGTACTTC; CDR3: CASSHTSSGKNIQYF
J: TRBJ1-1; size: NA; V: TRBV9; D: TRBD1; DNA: TGTGCCAGCAGCGTAGGCCCGGGACAGGGGGGGGAAGCTTTCTTT; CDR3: CASSVGPGQGGEAFF
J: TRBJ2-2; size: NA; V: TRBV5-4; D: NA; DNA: TGTGCCAGCAGCTGGGACACCGGGGAGCTGTTTTTT; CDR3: CASSWDTGELFF
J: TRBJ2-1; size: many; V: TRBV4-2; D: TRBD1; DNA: TGTGCCAGCAGCCAAGAGACAGGGGGGTCCTACAATGAGCAGTTCTTC; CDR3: CASSQETGGSYNEQFF